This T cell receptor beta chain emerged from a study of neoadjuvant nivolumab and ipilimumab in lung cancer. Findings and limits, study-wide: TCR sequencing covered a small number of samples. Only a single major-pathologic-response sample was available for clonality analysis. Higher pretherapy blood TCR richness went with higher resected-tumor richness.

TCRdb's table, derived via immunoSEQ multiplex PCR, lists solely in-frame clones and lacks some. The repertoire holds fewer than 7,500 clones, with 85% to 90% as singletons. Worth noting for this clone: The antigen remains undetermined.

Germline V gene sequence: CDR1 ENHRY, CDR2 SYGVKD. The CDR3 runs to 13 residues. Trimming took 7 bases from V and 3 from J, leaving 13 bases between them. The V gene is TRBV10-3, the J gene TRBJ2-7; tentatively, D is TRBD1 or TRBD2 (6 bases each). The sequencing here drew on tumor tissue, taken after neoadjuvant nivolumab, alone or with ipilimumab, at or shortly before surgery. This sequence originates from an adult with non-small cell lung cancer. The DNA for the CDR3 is TGTGCCATCAAGGGGGGTTTAAACTACGAGCAGTACTTC. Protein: CAIKGGLNYEQYF.